This is a list of T cell receptor beta chains from one sample in a study of blood T cell repertoires in COVID-19. Generated by immunoSEQ multiplex PCR, the TCRdb table keeps only in-frame clones and is missing some. The sample includes some 73,000 clones, over 65% of them seen just once. Sequencing was performed on peripheral blood. The receptor source for this set is a woman aged 55-69 years with acute or convalescent COVID-19. Both conserved end residues are part of each CDR3. D genes are given only for firm matches.

v_gene	d_gene	j_gene	CDR3aa
TRBV2	TRBD2	TRBJ2-3	CASSVLGGAGTDTQYF
TRBV5-1	-	TRBJ1-2	CASSLDTGTAGYTF
TRBV28	TRBD1	TRBJ1-2	CASSSDRGGTYGYTF
TRBV10-3	TRBD1	TRBJ1-6	CAISEGTGNSPLHF
TRBV27	-	TRBJ1-5	CASTGNQPQHF
TRBV19	TRBD1	TRBJ1-4	CASTRTGGATNEKLFF
TRBV7-9	-	TRBJ1-1	CASSLGLQQNTEAFF
TRBV9	-	TRBJ2-2	CASSVDRAASGELFF
TRBV29-1	-	TRBJ1-3	CSVAGRDGTGNTIYF
TRBV4-1	-	TRBJ2-3	CASSQPTDNTDTQYF
TRBV5-1	TRBD1	TRBJ2-7	CASSLGDRYAYEQYF
TRBV5-1	-	TRBJ2-7	CASSFYGTHYEQYF
TRBV5-4	TRBD2	TRBJ2-3	CASGAPTSGRTDTQYF
TRBV19	TRBD2	TRBJ2-4	CASSIEIAAGATKNIQYF
TRBV3-1/TRBV3-2	TRBD1	TRBJ1-1	CASSLRQGSTEAFF
TRBV12-3/TRBV12-4	-	TRBJ1-4	CASSLGRREKLFF